This TCR beta chain was documented in a study of blood T cell repertoires in COVID-19. The data were produced by immunoSEQ multiplex PCR, yet TCRdb's version contains in-frame clones alone and is incomplete. Of around 200,000 clones listed, around 83% were seen once; the top ten hold more than 5%. The CDR3 loop spans 15 amino acids. Germline loops: CDR1 GTSNPN, CDR2 SVGIG (reference sequence). The V and J ends lost 5 bases and 9 bases, in that order; junction bases with no gene match: 14. This TCR derives from a man aged 35 to 55 who had recovered from COVID-19. The sequenced sample was PBMCs or T cells enriched from blood (not recorded which). The chain employs TRBV30 and TRBJ2-1; 9 nucleotides match TRBD2. The CDR3 coding sequence is TGTGCCTGGGGCCCCCGGATAGCGGGAGTCGCTGAGCAGTTCTTC. Amino acids: CAWGPRIAGVAEQFF.